Described below is a single T cell receptor (beta chain) sequence and its context. Its antigen is unidentified. These data are taken from a study of T cell responses to AZD1222 COVID-19 vaccine. Germline-derived CDR1 and CDR2 are SNHLY and FYNNEI. The ends were cut back, 0 bases at V and 7 bases at J, with 7 bases in the middle. CDR3 length equals 13 residues. Data came from immunoSEQ multiplex PCR; TCRdb stores just in-frame clones and leaves some out. This table has tens of thousands of clones, 70% to 85% appearing once. Study-wide points: The study reported that nearly half of spike-specific TCRs target unmutated variant regions.

The sequence derives from an adult in good health. The rearrangement joins TRBV2 to TRBJ1-5, with no clear D. Sequencing was performed on peripheral blood, taken on day 0 of MenACWY control vaccination. CDR3 sequence (DNA): TGTGCCAGCAGTGAAGCGTTTGGACAGCCCCAGCATTTT. Protein product: CASSEAFGQPQHF.